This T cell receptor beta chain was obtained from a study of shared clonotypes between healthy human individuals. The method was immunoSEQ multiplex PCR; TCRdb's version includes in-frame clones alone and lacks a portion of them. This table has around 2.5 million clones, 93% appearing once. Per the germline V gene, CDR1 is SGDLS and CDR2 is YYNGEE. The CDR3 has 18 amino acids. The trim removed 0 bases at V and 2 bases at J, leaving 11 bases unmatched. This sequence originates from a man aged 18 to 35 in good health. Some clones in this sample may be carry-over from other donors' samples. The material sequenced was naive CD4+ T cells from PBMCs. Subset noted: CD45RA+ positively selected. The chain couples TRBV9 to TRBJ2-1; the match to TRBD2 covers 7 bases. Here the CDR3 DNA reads TGTGCCAGCAGCGTAGGGGTTCGGGCTAGCGGAACCTACAATGAGCAGTTCTTC. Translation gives CASSVGVRASGTYNEQFF.